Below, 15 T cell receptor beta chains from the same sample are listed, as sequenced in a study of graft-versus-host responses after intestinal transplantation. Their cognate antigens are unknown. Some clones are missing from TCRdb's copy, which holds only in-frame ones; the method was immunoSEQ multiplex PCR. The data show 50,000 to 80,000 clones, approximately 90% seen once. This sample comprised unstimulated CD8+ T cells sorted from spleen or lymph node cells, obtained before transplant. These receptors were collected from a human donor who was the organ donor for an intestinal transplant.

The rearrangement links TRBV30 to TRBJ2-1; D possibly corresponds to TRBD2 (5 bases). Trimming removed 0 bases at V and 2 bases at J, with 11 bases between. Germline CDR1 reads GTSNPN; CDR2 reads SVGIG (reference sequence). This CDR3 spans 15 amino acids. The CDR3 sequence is CAWSVSPSPYNEQFF. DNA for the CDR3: TGTGCCTGGAGTGTATCCCCTAGCCCCTACAATGAGCAGTTCTTC.

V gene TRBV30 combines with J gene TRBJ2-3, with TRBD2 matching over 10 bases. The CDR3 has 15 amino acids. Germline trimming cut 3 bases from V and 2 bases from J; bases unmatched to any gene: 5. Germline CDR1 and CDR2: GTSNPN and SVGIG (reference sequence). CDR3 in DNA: TGTGCCTGGAGGAAAGGACTAGCGGCCACAGATACGCAGTATTTT. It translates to CAWRKGLAATDTQYF.

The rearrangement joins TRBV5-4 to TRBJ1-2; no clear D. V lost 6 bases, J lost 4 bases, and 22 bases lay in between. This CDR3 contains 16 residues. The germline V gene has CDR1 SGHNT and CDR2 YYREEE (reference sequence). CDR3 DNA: TGTGCCAGCATATCATGCCTACCAGGAAAGACCTATGGCTACACCTTC. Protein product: CASISCLPGKTYGYTF.

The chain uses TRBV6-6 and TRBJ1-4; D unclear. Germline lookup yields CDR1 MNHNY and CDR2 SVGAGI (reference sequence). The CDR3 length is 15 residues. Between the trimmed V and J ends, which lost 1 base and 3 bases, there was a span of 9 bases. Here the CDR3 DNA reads TGTGCCAGCAGTTACTTTCGGGGTGCTAATGAAAAACTGTTTTTT. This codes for CASSYFRGANEKLFF.

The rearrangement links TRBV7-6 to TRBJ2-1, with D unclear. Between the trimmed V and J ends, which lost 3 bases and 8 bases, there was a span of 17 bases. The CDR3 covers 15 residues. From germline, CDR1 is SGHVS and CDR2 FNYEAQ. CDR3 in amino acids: CASSLFGDMPDEQFF. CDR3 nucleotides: TGTGCCAGCAGCTTGTTTGGTGACATGCCCGATGAGCAGTTCTTC.

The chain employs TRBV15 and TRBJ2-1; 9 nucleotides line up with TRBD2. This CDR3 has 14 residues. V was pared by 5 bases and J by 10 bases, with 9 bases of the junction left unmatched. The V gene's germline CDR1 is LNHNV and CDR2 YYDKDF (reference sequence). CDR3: CATSRREGRKEQFF. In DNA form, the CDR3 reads TGTGCCACCAGCCGGCGGGAGGGCCGAAAAGAGCAGTTCTTC.

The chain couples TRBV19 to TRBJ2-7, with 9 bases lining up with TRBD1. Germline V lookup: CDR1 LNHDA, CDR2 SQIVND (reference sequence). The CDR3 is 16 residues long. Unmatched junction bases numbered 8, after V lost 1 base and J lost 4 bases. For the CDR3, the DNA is TGTGCCAGTAGTATAGGTTCCGGCGGACAGGGGTACGAGCAGTACTTC. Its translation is CASSIGSGGQGYEQYF.

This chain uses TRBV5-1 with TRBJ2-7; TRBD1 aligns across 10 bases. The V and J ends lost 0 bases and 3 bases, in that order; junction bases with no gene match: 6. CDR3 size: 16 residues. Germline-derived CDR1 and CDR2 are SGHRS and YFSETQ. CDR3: CASSLGMGQGSYEQYF. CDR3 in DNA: TGCGCCAGCAGCTTGGGTATGGGACAGGGGAGCTACGAGCAGTACTTC.

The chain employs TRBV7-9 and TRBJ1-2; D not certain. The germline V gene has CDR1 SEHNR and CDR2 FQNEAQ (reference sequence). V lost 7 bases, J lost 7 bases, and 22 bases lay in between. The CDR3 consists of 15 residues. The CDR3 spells CASNLPSGGGSGYTF. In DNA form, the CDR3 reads TGTGCCAGCAACCTACCGTCAGGTGGAGGCTCTGGCTACACCTTC. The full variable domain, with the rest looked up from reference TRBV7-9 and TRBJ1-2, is DTGVSQNPRHKITKRGQNVTFRCDPISEHNRLYWYRQTLGQGPEFLTYFQNEAQLEKSRLLSDRFSAERPKGSFSTLEIQRTEQGDSAMYLCASNLPSGGGSGYTFGSGTRLTVV.

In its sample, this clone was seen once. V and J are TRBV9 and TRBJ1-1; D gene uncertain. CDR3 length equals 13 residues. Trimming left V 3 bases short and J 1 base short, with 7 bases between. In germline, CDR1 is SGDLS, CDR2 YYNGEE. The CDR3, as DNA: TGTGCCAGCAGCGCCCGGGGGAACACTGAAGCTTTCTTT. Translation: CASSARGNTEAFF.

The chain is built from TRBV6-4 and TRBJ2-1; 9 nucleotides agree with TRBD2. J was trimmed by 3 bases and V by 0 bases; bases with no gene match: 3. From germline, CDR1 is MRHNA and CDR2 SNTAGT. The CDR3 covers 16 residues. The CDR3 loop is CASSDSTSGDYNEQFF. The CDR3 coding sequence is TGTGCCAGCAGTGACTCGACTAGCGGCGACTACAATGAGCAGTTCTTC.

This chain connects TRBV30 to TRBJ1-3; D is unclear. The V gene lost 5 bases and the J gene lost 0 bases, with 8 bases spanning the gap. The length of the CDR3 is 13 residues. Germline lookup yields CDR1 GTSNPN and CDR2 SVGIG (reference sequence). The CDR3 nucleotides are TGTGCCTGGGGCCCAAGCTCTGGAAACACCATATATTTT. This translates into CAWGPSSGNTIYF.

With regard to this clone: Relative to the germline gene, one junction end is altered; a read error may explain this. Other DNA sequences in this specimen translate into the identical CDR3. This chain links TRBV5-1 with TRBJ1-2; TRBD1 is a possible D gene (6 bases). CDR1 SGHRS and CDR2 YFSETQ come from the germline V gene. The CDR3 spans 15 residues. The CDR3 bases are TGCGCCAGCAGCTTGCTTTTAGGACAGTACCATGGTTACACCTTC. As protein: CASSLLLGQYHGYTF.

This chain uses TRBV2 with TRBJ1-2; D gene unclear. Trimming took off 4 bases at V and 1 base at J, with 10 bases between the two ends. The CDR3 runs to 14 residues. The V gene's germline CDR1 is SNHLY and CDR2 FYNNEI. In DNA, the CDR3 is TGTGCCAGCAGTGCGAGCCACGGTAACTATGGCTACACCTTC. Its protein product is CASSASHGNYGYTF. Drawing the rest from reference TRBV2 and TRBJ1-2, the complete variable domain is EPEVTQTPSHQVTQMGQEVILRCVPISNHLYFYWYRQILGQKVEFLVSFYNNEISEKSEIFDDQFSVERPDGSNFTLKIRSTKLEDSAMYFCASSASHGNYGYTFGSGTRLTVV.

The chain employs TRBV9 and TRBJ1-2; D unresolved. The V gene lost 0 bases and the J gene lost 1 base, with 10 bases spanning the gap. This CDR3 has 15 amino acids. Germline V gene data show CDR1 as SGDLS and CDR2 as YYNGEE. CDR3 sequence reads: CASSVGRDGNYGYTF. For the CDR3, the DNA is TGTGCCAGCAGCGTAGGGAGGGATGGTAACTATGGCTACACCTTC.